A selection of T cell receptor beta chains follows, all from one sample in a study of vaccination and CD4 T cells after COVID-19. The antigens of these receptors remain unknown. TCRdb ran MiXCR on the PCR reads and lists one entry per CDR3 protein. Of under 20,000 distinct CDR3 sequences detected, around 46% appear once; the ten largest clones hold roughly 4%. This specimen consisted of CD4+ T cells from blood, cultured in vitro, obtained before SARS-CoV-2 vaccination. These receptors all come from a human donor who had recovered from COVID-19. Both conserved end residues are part of each CDR3. A D gene is named only where the DNA matches it firmly. Size tells how often a clone was seen (once, few, many) or the class of an expanded clone, and some rows leave it out.

v_gene	d_gene	j_gene	abundance	CDR3nt	CDR3aa
TRBV19	.	TRBJ1-5	few	TGTGCCAGTACCCACCCCGGGGGTTCAAATCAGCCCCAGCATTTT	CASTHPGGSNQPQHF
TRBV5-4	TRBD1	TRBJ1-5	.	TGTGCCAGCAGCTTGGGACAGGGGGCGATCCTCTATAGCAATCAGCCCCAGCATTTT	CASSLGQGAILYSNQPQHF
TRBV7-9	.	TRBJ2-6	.	TGTGCCAGCAGCTTAGCGCAGGGAGGCTCTGGGGCCAACGTCCTGACTTTC	CASSLAQGGSGANVLTF
TRBV19	.	TRBJ1-2	.	TGTGCCAGTAGTATATATGCAGGGGCAAACTATGGCTACACCTTC	CASSIYAGANYGYTF
TRBV11-2	.	TRBJ2-1	.	TGCGCCAGCAGCCAGGTACAGGCTAGGGGGCAGTTCTTC	CASSQVQARGQFF
TRBV21-1	.	TRBJ2-7	few	TGTGCCAGCAGCGAGCAGTACTTC	CASSEQYF
TRBV24-1	TRBD1	TRBJ1-2	few	TGTGCCACCAGTGATTGGGGACAGGGGCGCATCTATGGCTACACCTTC	CATSDWGQGRIYGYTF
TRBV7-2	.	TRBJ2-1	.	TGTGCCAGCAGCTTATTTTTACCTAAGAGCTCCTACAATGAGCAGTTCTTC	CASSLFLPKSSYNEQFF
TRBV6-1	.	TRBJ1-1	few	TGTGCCAGCAGTACCCCAGGGGCAACTGAAGCTTTCTTT	CASSTPGATEAFF
TRBV28	TRBD1	TRBJ1-1	once	TGTGCCAGCAGTTGGGGGGGACAGGGTGGGACTGAAGCTTTCTTT	CASSWGGQGGTEAFF
TRBV7-2	TRBD2	TRBJ2-2	.	TGTGCCAGCAGCTTCGGGGGGGACGGGGAGCTGTTTTTT	CASSFGGDGELFF